This T cell receptor beta chain was captured by sequencing in a study of shared clonotypes between healthy human individuals. Study details: Used for every donor were three CD4 naive, three CD4 memory, two CD8 naive and one CD8 memory plate.

The study ran the assay at deep level. Measured with immunoSEQ multiplex PCR; TCRdb has only the in-frame clones, and not every one. The table shows some 1.5 million clones, with roughly 96% occurring only once. This CDR3 region has 15 residues. Germline V gene sequence: CDR1 SEHNR, CDR2 FQNEAQ (reference sequence). Trimming took 2 bases from V and 3 from J, leaving 14 bases between them. The sample comprised naive CD4+ T cells sorted from blood. This sample's subset: CD45RA+ positively selected. The receptor's source is a man aged 25 to 40 in good health. This chain links TRBV7-9 with TRBJ2-7; D could derive from TRBD1 or TRBD2 (5 bases each). The CDR3 here is CASSLRGPGVYEQYF. The CDR3 DNA follows: TGTGCCAGCAGCTTAAGGGGACCCGGTGTCTACGAGCAGTACTTC.